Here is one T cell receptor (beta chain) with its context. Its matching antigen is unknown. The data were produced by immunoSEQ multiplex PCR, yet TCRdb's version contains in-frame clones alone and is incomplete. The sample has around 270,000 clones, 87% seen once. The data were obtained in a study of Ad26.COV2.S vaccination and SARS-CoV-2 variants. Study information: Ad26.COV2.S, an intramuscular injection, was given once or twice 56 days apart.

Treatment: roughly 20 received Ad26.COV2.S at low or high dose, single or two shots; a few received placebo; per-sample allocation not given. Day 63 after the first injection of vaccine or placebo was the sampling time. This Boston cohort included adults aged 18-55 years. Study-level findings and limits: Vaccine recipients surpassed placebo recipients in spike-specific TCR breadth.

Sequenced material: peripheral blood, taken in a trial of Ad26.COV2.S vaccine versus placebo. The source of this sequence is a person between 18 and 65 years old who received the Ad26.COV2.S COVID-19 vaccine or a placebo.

The CDR3 protein is CAWRPKQETQYF. The CDR3 bases are TGTGCCTGGAGGCCAAAACAAGAGACCCAGTACTTC. The chain combines TRBV30 with TRBJ2-5; D not certain. Germline CDR1 is GTSNPN and CDR2 is SVGIG (reference sequence). CDR3 size: 12 residues. V lost 3 bases to trimming and J lost 2 bases, with 7 bases between them. The entire variable domain, with the rest obtained from reference TRBV30 and TRBJ2-5, is as follows: SQTIHQWPATLVQPVGSPLSLECTVEGTSNPNLYWYRQAAGRGLQLLFYSVGIGQISSEVPQNLSASRPQDRQFILSSKKLLLSDSGFYLCAWRPKQETQYFGPGTRLLVL.